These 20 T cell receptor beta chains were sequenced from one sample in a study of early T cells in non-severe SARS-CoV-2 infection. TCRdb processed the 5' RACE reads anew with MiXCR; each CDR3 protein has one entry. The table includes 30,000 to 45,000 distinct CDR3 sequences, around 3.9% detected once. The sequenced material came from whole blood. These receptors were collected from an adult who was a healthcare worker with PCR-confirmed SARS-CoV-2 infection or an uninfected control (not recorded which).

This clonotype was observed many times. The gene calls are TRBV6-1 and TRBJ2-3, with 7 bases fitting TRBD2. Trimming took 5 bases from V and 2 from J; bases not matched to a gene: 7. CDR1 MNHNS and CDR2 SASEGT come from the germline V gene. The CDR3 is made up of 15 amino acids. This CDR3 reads CASSPLAASTDTQYF. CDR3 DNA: TGTGCCAGCAGTCCTCTAGCGGCGTCCACAGATACGCAGTATTTT.

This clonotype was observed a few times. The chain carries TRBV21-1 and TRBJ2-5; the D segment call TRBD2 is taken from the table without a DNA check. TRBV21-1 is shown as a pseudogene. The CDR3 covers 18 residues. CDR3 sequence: CASSKRVLAVNHEETQYF. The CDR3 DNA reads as TGTGCCAGCAGCAAAAGGGTATTAGCGGTTAATCATGAGGAGACCCAGTACTTC.

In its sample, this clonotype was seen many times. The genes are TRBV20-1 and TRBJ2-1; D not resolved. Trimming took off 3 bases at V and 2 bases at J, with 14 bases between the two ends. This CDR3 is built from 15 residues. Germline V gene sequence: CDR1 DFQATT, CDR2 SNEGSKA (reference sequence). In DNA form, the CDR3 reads TGCAGTGCTAGTCTGACTTCGAGAGCCTACAATGAGCAGTTCTTC. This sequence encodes CSASLTSRAYNEQFF.

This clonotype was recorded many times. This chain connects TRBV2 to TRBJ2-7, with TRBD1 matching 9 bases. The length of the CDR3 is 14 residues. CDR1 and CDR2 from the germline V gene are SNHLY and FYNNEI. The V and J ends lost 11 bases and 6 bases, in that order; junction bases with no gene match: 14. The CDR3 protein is CAGNDQGQGGEQYF. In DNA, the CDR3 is TGTGCCGGGAATGATCAGGGACAGGGAGGCGAGCAGTACTTC.

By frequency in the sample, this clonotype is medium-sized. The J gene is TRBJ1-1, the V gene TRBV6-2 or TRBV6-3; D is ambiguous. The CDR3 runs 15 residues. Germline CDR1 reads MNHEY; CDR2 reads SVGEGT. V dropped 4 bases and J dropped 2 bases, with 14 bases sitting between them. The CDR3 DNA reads TGTGCCAGCAGTTGGGGTCTGCGTCTCAACACTGAAGCTTTCTTT. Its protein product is CASSWGLRLNTEAFF.

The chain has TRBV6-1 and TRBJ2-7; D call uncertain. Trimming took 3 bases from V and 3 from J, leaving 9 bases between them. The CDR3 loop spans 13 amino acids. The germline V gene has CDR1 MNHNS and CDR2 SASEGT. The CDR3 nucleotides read TGTGCCAGCAGTGAGTCACCCCTCTACGAGCAGTACTTC. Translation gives CASSESPLYEQYF.

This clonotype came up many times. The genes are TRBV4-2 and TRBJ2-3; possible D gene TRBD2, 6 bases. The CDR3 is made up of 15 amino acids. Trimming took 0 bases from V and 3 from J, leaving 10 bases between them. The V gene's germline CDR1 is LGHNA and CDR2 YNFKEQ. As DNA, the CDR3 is TGTGCCAGCAGCCAAGAGCCGGAGGGGACAGATACGCAGTATTTT. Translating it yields CASSQEPEGTDTQYF.

The DNA for the CDR3 is TGTGCCAGCGTTCTAGCGGGGGGCACCTACAATGAGCAGTTCTTC. Its protein is CASVLAGGTYNEQFF. V is TRBV5-4 and J is TRBJ2-1, with 11 positions matching TRBD2. The CDR3 sequence is 15 residues long. The ends lost 7 bases at V and 2 bases at J; junction bases unmatched: 5. From germline, CDR1 is SGHNT and CDR2 YYREEE (reference sequence).

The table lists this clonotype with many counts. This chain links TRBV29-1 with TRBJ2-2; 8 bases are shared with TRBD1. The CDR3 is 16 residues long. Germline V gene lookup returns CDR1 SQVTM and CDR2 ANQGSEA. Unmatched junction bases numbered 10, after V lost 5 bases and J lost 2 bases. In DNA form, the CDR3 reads TGCAGCGTTTATCTCCGGGACAGGAGCAACACCGGGGAGCTGTTTTTT. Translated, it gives CSVYLRDRSNTGELFF.

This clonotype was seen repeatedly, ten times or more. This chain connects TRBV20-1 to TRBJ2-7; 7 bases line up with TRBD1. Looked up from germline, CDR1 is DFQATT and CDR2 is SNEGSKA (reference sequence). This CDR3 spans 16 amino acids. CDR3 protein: CSGSHHRDSQTYEQYF. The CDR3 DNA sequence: TGCAGCGGCAGCCATCACCGGGACAGCCAAACCTACGAGCAGTACTTC.

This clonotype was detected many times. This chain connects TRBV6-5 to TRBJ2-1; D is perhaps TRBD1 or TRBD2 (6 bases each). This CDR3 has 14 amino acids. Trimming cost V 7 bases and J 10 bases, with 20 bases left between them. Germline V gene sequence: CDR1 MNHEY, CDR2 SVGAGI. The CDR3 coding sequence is TGTGCCAGCATGGAGCAAGCCAGGAGGGGGGAGCAGTTCTTC. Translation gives CASMEQARRGEQFF.

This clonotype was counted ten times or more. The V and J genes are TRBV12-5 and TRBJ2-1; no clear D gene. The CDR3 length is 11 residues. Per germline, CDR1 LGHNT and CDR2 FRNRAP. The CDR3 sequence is CESLSYNEQFF. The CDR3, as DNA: TGTGAGTCCTTATCCTACAATGAGCAGTTCTTC.

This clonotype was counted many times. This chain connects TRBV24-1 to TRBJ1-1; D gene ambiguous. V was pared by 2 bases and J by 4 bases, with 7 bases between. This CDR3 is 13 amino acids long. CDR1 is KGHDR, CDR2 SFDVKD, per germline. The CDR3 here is CATSDWLGTEAFF. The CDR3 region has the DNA TGTGCCACCAGTGATTGGCTCGGCACTGAAGCTTTCTTT.

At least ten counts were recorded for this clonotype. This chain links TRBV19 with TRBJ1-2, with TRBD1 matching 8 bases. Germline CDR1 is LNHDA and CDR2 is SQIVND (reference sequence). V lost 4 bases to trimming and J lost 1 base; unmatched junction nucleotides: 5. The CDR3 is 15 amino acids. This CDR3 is CASSKPGQGNYGYTF. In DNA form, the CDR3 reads TGTGCCAGTAGTAAGCCAGGACAGGGTAACTATGGCTACACCTTC.

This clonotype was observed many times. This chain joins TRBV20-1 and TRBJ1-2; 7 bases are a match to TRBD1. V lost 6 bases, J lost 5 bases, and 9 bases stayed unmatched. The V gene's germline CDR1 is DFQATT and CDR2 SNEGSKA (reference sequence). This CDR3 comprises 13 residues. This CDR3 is CSATTGLGYGYTF. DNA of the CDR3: TGCAGTGCCACGACAGGGTTAGGGTATGGCTACACCTTC.

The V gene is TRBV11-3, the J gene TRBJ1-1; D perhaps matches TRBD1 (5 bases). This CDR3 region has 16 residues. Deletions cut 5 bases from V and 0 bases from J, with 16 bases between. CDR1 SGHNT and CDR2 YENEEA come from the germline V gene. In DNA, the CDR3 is TGTGCCAGCAGCAAGGGCAGGGTTGTGATGAACACTGAAGCTTTCTTT. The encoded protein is CASSKGRVVMNTEAFF.

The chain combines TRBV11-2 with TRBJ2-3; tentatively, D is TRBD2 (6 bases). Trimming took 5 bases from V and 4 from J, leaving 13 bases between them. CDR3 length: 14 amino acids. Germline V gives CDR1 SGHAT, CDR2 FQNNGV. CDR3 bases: TGTGCCAGCAGCCTAGGAGGGCGCGCAGATACGCAGTATTTT. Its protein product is CASSLGGRADTQYF.

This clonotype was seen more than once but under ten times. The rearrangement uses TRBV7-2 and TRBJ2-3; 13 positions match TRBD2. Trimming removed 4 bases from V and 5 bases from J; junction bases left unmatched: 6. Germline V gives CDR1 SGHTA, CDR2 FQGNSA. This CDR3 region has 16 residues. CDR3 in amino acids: CASSSTSGGAGDTQYF. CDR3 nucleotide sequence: TGTGCCAGCAGCTCTACTAGCGGGGGGGCCGGAGATACGCAGTATTTT.

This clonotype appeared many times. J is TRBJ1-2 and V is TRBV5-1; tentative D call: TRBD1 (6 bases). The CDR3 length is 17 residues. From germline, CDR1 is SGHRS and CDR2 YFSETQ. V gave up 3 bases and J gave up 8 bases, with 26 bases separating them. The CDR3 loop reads CASSSLLQPIQGFGYTF. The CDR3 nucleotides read TGCGCCAGCAGCTCCCTCCTTCAACCAATACAGGGTTTCGGCTACACCTTC.

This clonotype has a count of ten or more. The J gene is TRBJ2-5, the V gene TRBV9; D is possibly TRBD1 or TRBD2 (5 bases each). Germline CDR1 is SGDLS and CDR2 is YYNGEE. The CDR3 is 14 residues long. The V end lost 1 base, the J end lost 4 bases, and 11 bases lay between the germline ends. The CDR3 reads CASSVPAGGETQYF. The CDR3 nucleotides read TGTGCCAGCAGCGTACCGGCTGGGGGAGAGACCCAGTACTTC.